This T cell receptor (beta chain) was sequenced in a study of blood T cell repertoires in COVID-19. Looking at the study overall: Collection of acute and convalescent COVID-19 samples took place in the United States, Italy and Spain. T cells, B-cell-depleted T cells, or PBMCs provided the cDNA or gDNA that served as material.

Per the original methods: Counts of nucleated cells, estimated from reference gene primer amplification, were obtained. Method: immunoSEQ multiplex PCR; TCRdb's copy keeps in-frame clones and lacks some. The V and J calls and the clone size are those of that table, but D and trimming were determined from the DNA. The data contain 100,000 or so clones, over 75% of them singletons. This TCR came from a man aged 45 to 65 with acute or convalescent COVID-19. Sequencing was performed on peripheral blood.

This CDR3 reads CASSSKEEGEQYF. The CDR3 coding sequence is TGTGCCAGCAGCTCTAAGGAGGAAGGGGAGCAGTACTTC. The V gene is TRBV7-8, the J gene TRBJ2-7, with D perhaps matching TRBD2 (5 bases). V was shortened by 4 bases and J by 7 bases, with 14 bases between the two germline ends. Germline V gives CDR1 SGHVS, CDR2 FQNEAQ. This CDR3 region has 13 residues.